A single sample gave rise to the 4 T cell receptor beta chains below, sequenced in a study of Ad26.COV2.S vaccination and SARS-CoV-2 variants. Sequenced by immunoSEQ multiplex PCR; TCRdb stores in-frame clones only, minus some. The sample has 400,000 to 500,000 clones, 89% seen once. Specified treatment: 15 to 20 received Ad26.COV2.S at low or high dose, single or two shots; 5 received placebo; per-sample allocation not given. The study sampled participants on day 63 after the first vaccine or placebo injection. The starting material was peripheral blood, obtained in a trial of Ad26.COV2.S vaccine versus placebo. These receptors were collected from a person aged 18-60 years who received the Ad26.COV2.S COVID-19 vaccine or a placebo.

This CDR3 reads CASSQSTGGYEKLFF. For the CDR3, the DNA is TGTGCCAGCTCGCAGTCGACAGGGGGCTATGAAAAACTGTTTTTT. The chain has TRBV18 and TRBJ1-4; 10 bases line up with TRBD1. Germline CDR1 KGHSH, CDR2 LQKENI. The CDR3 is 15 amino acids. V was pared by 6 bases and J by 6 bases, with 7 bases of the junction left unmatched.

With regard to this clone: One junction end does not reproduce the germline sequence, and a read error may be involved. The gene calls are TRBV7-3 and TRBJ2-3; 8 bases map to TRBD2. The CDR3 contains 18 residues. Germline CDR1 and CDR2: SGHTA and FQGTGA. The CDR3 DNA is TGTGCCAGCAGCATCGCACCGGGACTAGGGGTTGGCACGGATACGCAGTATTTT. Encoded protein: CASSIAPGLGVGTDTQYF.

The sample holds a few counts of this clone. J is TRBJ2-7 and V is TRBV6-2 or TRBV6-3; TRBD2 matches 9 bases. V lost 6 bases to trimming and J lost 4 bases; unmatched junction nucleotides: 13. Germline V CDR1 and CDR2: MNHEY, SVGEGT. The CDR3 consists of 16 residues. As DNA, the CDR3 is TGTGCCAGCAGCCGCTGGAGTAGCGGGAGATCGTACGAGCAGTACGTC. Translated, it gives CASSRWSSGRSYEQYV.

This sequence joins TRBV28 and TRBJ1-5, with TRBD1 as a possible D gene (6 bases). V dropped 6 bases and J dropped 5 bases, with 14 bases sitting between them. Germline assignment: CDR1 MDHEN and CDR2 SYDVKM. This CDR3 spans 14 amino acids. The CDR3, as DNA: TGTGCCAGCAGGCCCGGGACAAACTATCAGCCCCAGCATTTT. Translated: CASRPGTNYQPQHF.